A single sample gave rise to the 20 T cell receptor beta chains below, sequenced in a study of blood T cell repertoires in COVID-19. The table came from immunoSEQ multiplex PCR; TCRdb's copy has only in-frame clones and leaves some out. The table records a few hundred thousand clones, about 93% of them present only once. The sequenced sample consisted of peripheral blood. The origin of the receptors is a woman in her twenties or thirties with COVID-19, enrolled during active disease.

V and J are TRBV11-3 and TRBJ2-7, with 7 positions matching TRBD2. Germline V CDR1 and CDR2: SGHNT, YENEEA. V was pared by 5 bases and J by 3 bases, with 13 bases of the junction left unmatched. The CDR3 spans 16 residues. The DNA of the CDR3 is TGTGCCAGCAGCCCCCGCTTTCGCGGGAGATGCTACGAGCAGTACTTC. It encodes CASSPRFRGRCYEQYF.

This chain connects TRBV15 to TRBJ2-2; TRBD2 matches at 7 bases. Looked up from germline, CDR1 is LNHNV and CDR2 is YYDKDF (reference sequence). Trimming at V came to 5 bases and at J to 5 bases, leaving 11 bases not matched to a gene. The CDR3 runs 16 residues. The CDR3 nucleotides are TGTGCCACCAGCCCCCTAGCGGAAGCTAGAACCGGGGAGCTGTTTTTT. Translating it yields CATSPLAEARTGELFF.

The gene calls are TRBV5-1 and TRBJ1-6, with no clear D. Germline assignment: CDR1 SGHRS and CDR2 YFSETQ. V was shortened by 2 bases and J by 8 bases, with 8 bases between the two germline ends. This CDR3 comprises 13 residues. CDR3 sequence (DNA): TGCGCCAGCAGCTTACGTCCGGATTCACCCCTCCACTTT. This translates into CASSLRPDSPLHF.

The chain is built from TRBV7-8 and TRBJ2-7, with D maybe TRBD1 (6 bases). V lost 1 base and J lost 11, with 15 bases in between. The CDR3 totals 13 residues. Germline-derived CDR1 and CDR2 are SGHVS and FQNEAQ. The CDR3 nucleotides read TGTGCCAGCAGCTTAGTTGCCGGACCAGGGGAGTACTTC. Protein: CASSLVAGPGEYF.

V usage is TRBV19 and J usage is TRBJ1-1, with 7 bases lining up with TRBD1. Germline lookup yields CDR1 LNHDA and CDR2 SQIVND (reference sequence). V dropped 7 bases and J dropped 1; count of bases not matched to a gene: 6. The CDR3 is 14 residues long. CDR3 residues: CASTQWTGNTEAFF. The CDR3 DNA follows: TGTGCCAGTACCCAATGGACAGGGAACACTGAAGCTTTCTTT.

This sequence joins TRBV30 and TRBJ1-4; D possibly corresponds to TRBD1 (6 bases). V was clipped by 2 bases and J by 9 bases, with 13 bases between them. Per germline, CDR1 GTSNPN and CDR2 SVGIG (reference sequence). The CDR3 has 13 amino acids. In DNA, the CDR3 is TGTGCCTGGAGTCTGAATACAGGGAAAAAACTGTTTTTT. It is translated as CAWSLNTGKKLFF.

The chain joins TRBV30 to TRBJ1-1; no firm D call. This CDR3 has 13 residues. CDR1 and CDR2 from the germline V gene are GTSNPN and SVGIG (reference sequence). V gave up 2 bases and J gave up 2 bases, with 9 bases separating them. This CDR3 reads CAWSLDSNTEAFF. CDR3 sequence (DNA): TGTGCCTGGAGTTTGGACTCTAACACTGAAGCTTTCTTT.

The J gene is TRBJ1-1, the V gene TRBV10-3, with 9 bases aligning to TRBD1. CDR3 length: 14 amino acids. Germline V gene lookup returns CDR1 ENHRY and CDR2 SYGVKD. The junction had 7 bases not matched to a gene; V was cut back by 6 bases and J by 5 bases. The CDR3 DNA reads as TGTGCCATCAGGGACAGGGGCCGGAATACTGAAGCTTTCTTT. This encodes CAIRDRGRNTEAFF.

V is TRBV5-1 and J is TRBJ2-1; the match to TRBD2 covers 7 bases. Germline trimming cut 0 bases from V and 3 bases from J; bases unmatched to any gene: 6. Germline assignment: CDR1 SGHRS and CDR2 YFSETQ. There are 16 residues in the CDR3. DNA of the CDR3: TGCGCCAGCAGCTTGGTTCCTAGCGGAGACTACAATGAGCAGTTCTTC. Translation: CASSLVPSGDYNEQFF.

The chain has TRBV10-3 and TRBJ1-2; the D gene is possibly TRBD1 (5 bases). The ends were cut back, 5 bases at V and 5 bases at J, with 12 bases in the middle. Germline CDR1 is ENHRY and CDR2 is SYGVKD. There are 13 residues in the CDR3. CDR3 amino acids: CAISLSDRYGYTF. The CDR3 bases are TGTGCCATCAGTCTTTCAGACAGATATGGCTACACCTTC.

This chain joins TRBV5-6 and TRBJ2-1; the D gene is possibly TRBD2 (5 bases). Trimming took off 1 base at V and 3 bases at J, with 14 bases between the two ends. Germline V gene data show CDR1 as SGHDT and CDR2 as YYEEEE. The CDR3 covers 16 residues. CDR3: CASSLKWTANYNEQFF. CDR3 DNA sequence: TGTGCCAGCAGCTTGAAATGGACTGCCAACTACAATGAGCAGTTCTTC.

CDR3 loop: CASSRQANYEQYF. The CDR3 DNA reads TGTGCCAGCTCACGACAGGCTAATTACGAGCAGTACTTC. The V and J genes are TRBV18 and TRBJ2-7, with a possible D match to TRBD1 (6 bases). The germline V and J ends were trimmed by 4 bases and 4 bases, with 11 bases remaining between them. The CDR3 loop spans 13 amino acids. From germline, CDR1 is KGHSH and CDR2 LQKENI.

The J gene is TRBJ2-1, the V gene TRBV19; the D gene is possibly TRBD2 (5 bases). The length of the CDR3 is 12 residues. Germline CDR1 and CDR2: LNHDA and SQIVND (reference sequence). V was cut by 3 bases and J by 7 bases, with 7 bases left in between. The CDR3 DNA sequence: TGTGCCAGTAGTATTGGGGAGAATGAGCAGTTCTTC. It is translated as CASSIGENEQFF.

The rearrangement uses TRBV11-2 and TRBJ2-1; 10 bases map to TRBD2. Germline V gives CDR1 SGHAT, CDR2 FQNNGV. V shed 4 bases and J 5 bases; nucleotides not matched to a gene: 8. This CDR3 comprises 16 residues. CDR3: CASSSLLAGVHNEQFF. The CDR3 nucleotides read TGTGCCAGCAGCTCCCTCCTAGCGGGAGTGCACAATGAGCAGTTCTTC.

This clone was found once. The V and J genes are TRBV7-2 and TRBJ2-3; D is ambiguous. This CDR3 is 11 amino acids long. Germline CDR1 and CDR2: SGHTA and FQGNSA. Trimming left V 5 bases short and J 8 bases short, with 8 bases between. The CDR3 here is CASSLIGTQYF. The CDR3 DNA sequence: TGTGCCAGCAGCCTCATCGGTACGCAGTATTTT.

This chain links TRBV19 with TRBJ1-2, with D perhaps matching TRBD1 (5 bases). The V end was cut by 3 bases, the J end by 6 bases, with 14 bases between. Germline V lookup: CDR1 LNHDA, CDR2 SQIVND (reference sequence). The CDR3 is 14 residues long. CDR3 in amino acids: CASSMRDYPDGYTF. The DNA of the CDR3 is TGTGCCAGTAGTATGAGGGACTATCCTGATGGCTACACCTTC.

This clone appeared a single time. The rearrangement links TRBV6-5 to TRBJ2-1; 7 bases are a match to TRBD1. This CDR3 region has 13 residues. V lost 6 bases and J lost 6; bases outside the gene matches: 5. The germline gives CDR1 MNHEY, CDR2 SVGAGI. CDR3 protein: CASRFTGVNEQFF. CDR3 in DNA: TGTGCCAGCAGATTCACAGGGGTCAATGAGCAGTTCTTC.

The CDR3 sequence: CASSPYEGSEQYF. For the CDR3, the DNA is TGTGCCAGCAGCCCGTACGAGGGCAGCGAGCAGTACTTC. The chain links TRBV11-3 to TRBJ2-7; tentative D call: TRBD2 (5 bases). This CDR3 is 13 amino acids long. CDR1 SGHNT and CDR2 YENEEA come from the germline V gene. With 5 bases removed from V and 6 bases from J, the gap between germline ends came to 14 bases. The full variable domain, with the rest looked up from reference TRBV11-3 and TRBJ2-7, is EAGVVQSPRYKIIEKKQPVAFWCNPISGHNTLYWYLQNLGQGPELLIRYENEEAVDDSQLPKDRFSAERLKGVDSTLKIQPAELGDSAVYLCASSPYEGSEQYFGPGTRLTVT.

J is TRBJ1-4 and V is TRBV23-1; D is undetermined. TRBV23-1 is designated an ORF whose function remains uncertain. This CDR3 is built from 14 residues. With 0 bases removed from V and 7 bases from J, the gap between germline ends came to 9 bases. This chain's CDR3 is CASSQSPRGEKLFF. The CDR3 coding sequence is TGCGCCAGCAGTCAATCCCCGCGGGGTGAAAAACTGTTTTTT.

The sample holds one count of this clone. The rearrangement links TRBV9 to TRBJ2-1; 10 bases map to TRBD2. V shed 3 bases and J 5 bases; nucleotides not matched to a gene: 5. CDR3 length: 15 residues. Per germline, CDR1 SGDLS and CDR2 YYNGEE. The CDR3 nucleotides are TGTGCCAGCAGCGCTTTAAGCGGGAGGGACAATGAGCAGTTCTTC. Translation gives CASSALSGRDNEQFF. Full variable domain (missing parts from reference TRBV9 and TRBJ2-1): DSGVTQTPKHLITATGQRVTLRCSPRSGDLSVYWYQQSLDQGLQFLIQYYNGEERAKGNILERFSAQQFPDLHSELNLSSLELGDSALYFCASSALSGRDNEQFFGPGTRLTVL.